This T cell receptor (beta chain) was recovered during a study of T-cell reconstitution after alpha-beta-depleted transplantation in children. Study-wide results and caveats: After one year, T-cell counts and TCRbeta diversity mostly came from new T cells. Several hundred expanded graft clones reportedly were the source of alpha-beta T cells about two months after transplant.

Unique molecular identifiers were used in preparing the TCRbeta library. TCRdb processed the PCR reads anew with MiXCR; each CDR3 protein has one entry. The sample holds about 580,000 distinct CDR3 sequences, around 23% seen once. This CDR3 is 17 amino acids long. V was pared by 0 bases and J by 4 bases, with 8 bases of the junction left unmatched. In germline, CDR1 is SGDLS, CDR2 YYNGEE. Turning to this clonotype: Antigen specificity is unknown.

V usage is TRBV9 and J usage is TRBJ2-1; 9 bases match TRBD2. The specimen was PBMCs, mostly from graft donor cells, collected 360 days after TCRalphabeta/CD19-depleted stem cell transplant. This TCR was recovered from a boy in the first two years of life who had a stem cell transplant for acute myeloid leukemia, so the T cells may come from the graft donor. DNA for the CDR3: TGTGCCAGCAGCGTAGAGAAGAGACTAGCGGTTTACAATGAGCAGTTCTTC. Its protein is CASSVEKRLAVYNEQFF.